One and the same sample provided the 9 T cell receptor beta chains below, sequenced in a study of T cells in Graves' hyperthyroidism and ophthalmopathy. RNA transcripts were the template for amplifying TCR beta CDR3 regions. An initial round of RT-PCR targeting the TCR CDR3 relied on the HTBI primer set. TCRdb re-analysed the multiplex PCR reads in MiXCR, keeping a single row per CDR3 protein. The table has 490,000 or so distinct CDR3 sequences, approximately 23% seen once; the top ten hold roughly 49%. Input material: blood. The receptor source for this set is a woman in her 70s with Graves' ophthalmopathy.

In this sample, this clonotype turned up many times. The chain recombines TRBV20-1 with TRBJ2-5, with TRBD2 identical over 10 bases. V trimming: 7 bases; J trimming: 5 bases; junction bases outside the gene matches: 7. Per germline, CDR1 DFQATT and CDR2 SNEGSKA (reference sequence). There are 13 residues in the CDR3. The CDR3 is CSGGLAGVETQYF. DNA for the CDR3: TGCAGTGGGGGGCTAGCGGGAGTGGAGACCCAGTACTTC.

This chain uses TRBV28 with TRBJ2-7, with TRBD1 matching over 9 bases. Trimming at V came to 5 bases and at J to 3 bases, leaving 5 bases not matched to a gene. This CDR3 is built from 14 residues. The V gene's germline CDR1 is MDHEN and CDR2 SYDVKM. The CDR3, as DNA: TGTGCCAGCAGTACCCGGACAGGGGACTACGAGCAGTACTTC. As protein: CASSTRTGDYEQYF. The variable domain in full, completed from reference TRBV28 and TRBJ2-7, reads DVKVTQSSRYLVKRTGEKVFLECVQDMDHENMFWYRQDPGLGLRLIYFSYDVKMKEKGDIPEGYSVSREKKERFSLILESASTNQTSMYLCASSTRTGDYEQYFGPGTRLTVT.

This chain joins TRBV30 and TRBJ2-2; D is ambiguous. In germline, CDR1 is GTSNPN, CDR2 SVGIG (reference sequence). The V end was cut by 0 bases, the J end by 0 bases, with 11 bases between. The CDR3 extends over 16 amino acids. The CDR3 sequence is CAWSVGLVSNTGELFF. CDR3 sequence (DNA): TGTGCCTGGAGTGTAGGCTTGGTATCGAACACCGGGGAGCTGTTTTTT.

The J gene is TRBJ1-1, the V gene TRBV3-1; TRBD1 is a possible D gene (5 bases). This CDR3 has 17 amino acids. The V end lost 4 bases, the J end lost 3 bases, and 21 bases lay between the germline ends. The germline gives CDR1 LGHDT, CDR2 YNNKEL (reference sequence). The CDR3 here is CASSPGWGSSTDTEAFF. CDR3 bases: TGTGCCAGCAGCCCCGGGTGGGGGAGTAGTACGGACACTGAAGCTTTCTTT.

This clonotype has only a few counts. The gene calls are TRBV12-3 or TRBV12-4 and TRBJ2-7, with TRBD1 identical over 7 bases. This CDR3 region has 13 residues. V dropped 5 bases and J dropped 6; count of bases not matched to a gene: 7. Here the CDR3 reads CASSMGAGGEQYF. The CDR3 bases are TGTGCCAGCAGTATGGGGGCAGGGGGCGAGCAGTACTTC.

This clonotype was detected many times. This chain links TRBV6-5 with TRBJ2-7; the match to TRBD1 covers 7 bases. This CDR3 contains 14 residues. Trimming cost V 3 bases and J 3 bases; bases outside gene matches: 5. Germline CDR1 and CDR2: MNHEY and SVGAGI. Here the CDR3 reads CASSYDRDFYEQYF. The CDR3 DNA reads TGTGCCAGCAGTTATGACAGGGATTTCTACGAGCAGTACTTC.

The chain recombines TRBV5-1 with TRBJ1-1; D remains ambiguous. Germline V CDR1 and CDR2: SGHRS, YFSETQ. The V end was cut by 1 base, the J end by 1 base, with 8 bases between. The CDR3 is made up of 14 amino acids. CDR3: CASSLSQKNTEAFF. The CDR3, as DNA: TGCGCCAGCAGCTTGTCCCAGAAGAACACTGAAGCTTTCTTT.

This clonotype turned up a few times. The rearrangement uses TRBV12-3 or TRBV12-4 and TRBJ1-6; 8 bases are shared with TRBD1. Germline trimming cut 1 base from V and 10 bases from J; bases unmatched to any gene: 9. This CDR3 contains 16 residues. The CDR3 region has the DNA TGTGCCAGCAGTTTAGGGGGCGGGACAGGACAATCACCCCTCCACTTT. Translating gives CASSLGGGTGQSPLHF.

V usage is TRBV25-1 and J usage is TRBJ2-3; possibly TRBD1 or TRBD2 for D (6 bases each). V lost 3 bases, J lost 1 base, and 17 bases lay in between. The germline V gene encodes CDR1 MGHDK and CDR2 SYGVNS. The CDR3 extends over 17 amino acids. This CDR3 reads CASSDDRQEGGTDTQYF. CDR3 nucleotides: TGTGCCAGCAGTGATGATCGACAGGAGGGGGGCACAGATACGCAGTATTTT. Looking up the rest from reference TRBV25-1 and TRBJ2-3 gives the full variable domain: EADIYQTPRYLVIGTGKKITLECSQTMGHDKMYWYQQDPGMELHLIHYSYGVNSTEKGDLSSESTVSRIRTEHFPLTLESARPSHTSQYLCASSDDRQEGGTDTQYFGPGTRLTVL.